The clone carrying this T cell receptor (beta chain) was observed a few times. Preparation of the TCRbeta library was carried out with unique molecular identifiers. TCRdb ran MiXCR on the PCR reads and lists one entry per CDR3 protein. This table has over 450,000 distinct CDR3 sequences, 10% appearing once. The data are from a study of T-cell reconstitution after alpha-beta-depleted transplantation in children. J gave up 5 bases and V 0 bases, and 14 bases lay outside the gene matches. This CDR3 is 17 amino acids long. Looked up from germline, CDR1 is SGHRS and CDR2 is YFSETQ. The sequence was collected from a child aged 2 to 9 with inherited bone marrow failure, due to receive a stem cell transplant. The sequencing here drew on PBMCs, taken before TCRalphabeta/CD19-depleted stem cell transplant. The chain carries TRBV5-1 and TRBJ2-7; TRBD2 aligns across 7 bases. CDR3 loop: CASSLVPSGGGNHEQYF. CDR3 nucleotide sequence: TGCGCCAGCAGCTTGGTGCCTAGCGGTGGCGGGAACCACGAGCAGTACTTC.